This note documents a single T cell receptor beta chain sequence. Other DNA sequences of this sample code for an identical CDR3. The data were obtained in a study of cytomegalovirus exposure and HLA in healthy donors. PCR used 60 Vbeta primers and 13 Jbeta primers. Clones were read by immunoSEQ multiplex PCR, and TCRdb kept only the in-frame ones, dropping some. The sample shows some 170,000 clones, roughly 80% of them seen only once. V was trimmed by 1 base and J by 4 bases, leaving 7 bases between them. The CDR3 consists of 13 residues. CDR1 and CDR2 (germline): LNHDA, SQIVND (reference sequence). V is TRBV19 and J is TRBJ1-1, with D tentatively TRBD1 (6 bases). The source material was PBMCs. This sequence was found in a girl aged 5 to 17 in good health and CMV-seropositive. CDR3 loop: CASSIGGGTEAFF. The CDR3 coding sequence is TGTGCCAGTAGTATAGGAGGGGGCACTGAAGCTTTCTTT.